This T cell receptor beta chain was retrieved from a study of shared clonotypes between healthy human individuals. About this clone: The antigen remains undetermined.

Several immunoSEQ 96-well plates shared each subset's DNA, each plate a replicate. In the sorted-subset replicate PCRs, about 200 ng DNA, roughly 30,000 T cell genomes, was used. Libraries were prepared by immunoSEQ multiplex PCR; TCRdb keeps only in-frame clonotypes and omits some of them. The table shows some 2,100,000 clones, with about 93% occurring only once. Terminally differentiated effector memory CD45RA+ cells were excluded by CCR7 positive selection of CD45RO-negative cells. Only Caucasian adults living in Nashville, Tennessee made up the donor group. The study, taken as a whole, reports: Some naive CD4 clonotypes, about 5%, turned up in common across a handful of donors.

Sequencing used naive CD8+ T cells from PBMCs. The TCR originated in a man younger than 35 in good health. Some clones in this sample may be carry-over from other donors' samples.

The CDR3: CASSLYQSYEQYF. The CDR3 bases are TGTGCCAGCAGTTTATACCAGTCCTACGAGCAGTACTTC. The chain couples TRBV27 to TRBJ2-7, with D unresolved. Germline loops: CDR1 MNHEY, CDR2 SMNVEV (reference sequence). Trimming cost V 1 base and J 1 base, with 5 bases left between them. This CDR3 has 13 residues.